One and the same sample provided the 19 T cell receptor beta chains below, sequenced in a study of shared clonotypes between healthy human individuals. Using immunoSEQ multiplex PCR, the repertoire was profiled, and TCRdb retains in-frame clones only, with some absent. The repertoire has 850,000 to 1,100,000 clones, 60% to 80% of them found once; the top ten carry 0.89%. Sequenced: memory CD4+ T cells from PBMCs. Subset indicated: CD45RA-negative fraction. The receptor set was obtained from a young man in good health. Some clones in this sample may be carry-over from other donors' samples.

The chain combines TRBV28 with TRBJ1-5, with D hard to call. V lost 4 bases to trimming and J lost 3 bases, with 7 bases between them. Germline CDR1 MDHEN, CDR2 SYDVKM. This CDR3 has 13 amino acids. CDR3 nucleotide sequence: TGTGCCAGCAGTTACGGCCTCAATCAGCCCCAGCATTTT. It specifies CASSYGLNQPQHF.

The chain employs TRBV7-2 and TRBJ2-5, with TRBD2 matching over 13 bases. V shed 1 base, J shed 5 bases, and the junction held 4 bases outside the gene matches. From germline, CDR1 is SGHTA and CDR2 FQGNSA. The CDR3 has 16 residues. The CDR3 DNA reads TGTGCCAGCAGCTTAGGACTAGCGGGAGGATTGGAGACCCAGTACTTC. Translated, it gives CASSLGLAGGLETQYF.

J is TRBJ1-2 and V is TRBV7-9, with 9 bases lining up with TRBD1. The V and J ends lost 5 bases and 8 bases, in that order; junction bases with no gene match: 9. The CDR3 length is 14 residues. Looked up from germline, CDR1 is SEHNR and CDR2 is FQNEAQ (reference sequence). The CDR3 loop is CASSNRDRVYGYTF. The CDR3 DNA reads TGTGCCAGCAGCAATAGGGACAGGGTTTACGGCTACACCTTC.

The chain has TRBV5-1 and TRBJ1-1; 10 bases are a match to TRBD1. The CDR3 loop spans 14 amino acids. Germline assignment: CDR1 SGHRS and CDR2 YFSETQ. The V segment lost 4 bases and the J segment 5 bases; nucleotides outside the gene matches: 5. The CDR3, as DNA: TGCGCCAGCAGCGGGACAGGGGCCGGAACTGAAGCTTTCTTT. Translation: CASSGTGAGTEAFF. Using reference TRBV5-1 and TRBJ1-1 for the parts outside the CDR3, the full variable domain is KAGVTQTPRYLIKTRGQQVTLSCSPISGHRSVSWYQQTPGQGLQFLFEYFSETQRNKGNFPGRFSGRQFSNSRSEMNVSTLELGDSALYLCASSGTGAGTEAFFGQGTRLTVV.

This chain connects TRBV18 to TRBJ1-1; D not certain. CDR3 length: 15 amino acids. Germline V gives CDR1 KGHSH, CDR2 LQKENI. V gave up 2 bases and J gave up 1 base, with 11 bases separating them. CDR3 in amino acids: CASSPILRKNTEAFF. CDR3 DNA: TGTGCCAGCTCACCAATCTTGAGAAAGAACACTGAAGCTTTCTTT.

The chain joins TRBV7-9 to TRBJ2-2; maybe TRBD1 (6 bases). The CDR3 totals 15 residues. Trimming stripped 3 bases from V and 3 bases from J, with 11 bases between. In germline, CDR1 is SEHNR, CDR2 FQNEAQ (reference sequence). The CDR3 nucleotides read TGTGCCAGCAGCTTTGAGAGACAGGACACCGGGGAGCTGTTTTTT. Its translation is CASSFERQDTGELFF. Supplemented by reference TRBV7-9 and TRBJ2-2, the full variable domain reads DTGVSQNPRHKITKRGQNVTFRCDPISEHNRLYWYRQTLGQGPEFLTYFQNEAQLEKSRLLSDRFSAERPKGSFSTLEIQRTEQGDSAMYLCASSFERQDTGELFFGEGSRLTVL.

The CDR3 DNA is TGTGCCAGCAGTACGCCACAGGGCGGCGGCACAGATACGCAGTATTTT. It specifies CASSTPQGGGTDTQYF. V usage is TRBV28 and J usage is TRBJ2-3, with a tentative D call TRBD1 (6 bases). Germline CDR1 is MDHEN and CDR2 is SYDVKM. The CDR3 length is 16 residues. V was shortened by 5 bases and J by 1 base, with 16 bases between the two germline ends.

This chain connects TRBV6-4 to TRBJ2-2; 8 bases align to TRBD1. Unmatched junction bases numbered 0, after V lost 0 bases and J lost 6 bases. The CDR3 sequence is 14 residues long. Per germline, CDR1 MRHNA and CDR2 SNTAGT. CDR3 residues: CASSDSQGAGELFF. The CDR3 DNA follows: TGTGCCAGCAGTGACTCACAGGGGGCCGGGGAGCTGTTTTTT.

The chain combines TRBV13 with TRBJ2-1; 8 positions match TRBD2. Germline CDR1 and CDR2: PRHDT and FYEKMQ (reference sequence). The CDR3 is 15 amino acids. V shed 2 bases, J shed 3 bases, and the junction held 3 bases outside the gene matches. The CDR3 reads CASSLQAGVYNEQFF. The CDR3 region has the DNA TGTGCCAGCAGCTTACAAGCGGGGGTCTACAATGAGCAGTTCTTC.

The chain carries TRBV18 and TRBJ2-2, with D possibly matching TRBD1 (6 bases). Germline lookup yields CDR1 KGHSH and CDR2 LQKENI. This CDR3 is built from 14 residues. V gave up 5 bases and J gave up 3 bases, with 10 bases separating them. The CDR3 loop is CASSTYRDTGELFF. DNA for the CDR3: TGTGCCAGCTCAACGTACAGGGACACCGGGGAGCTGTTTTTT.

The chain recombines TRBV5-1 with TRBJ1-5, with unresolved D. The ends were cut back, 0 bases at V and 0 bases at J, with 13 bases in the middle. CDR1 is SGHRS and CDR2 is YFSETQ in the germline V gene. This CDR3 comprises 17 residues. DNA of the CDR3: TGCGCCAGCAGCTTGGGGCCGACCATATATAGCAATCAGCCCCAGCATTTT. Translating it yields CASSLGPTIYSNQPQHF.

CDR3 DNA sequence: TGTGCCAGCAGCTTAGCCACTTACAGGGGCTCTGGAAACACCATATATTTT. Amino acids: CASSLATYRGSGNTIYF. This chain joins TRBV7-2 and TRBJ1-3; 7 bases are a match to TRBD1. The CDR3 loop spans 17 amino acids. Germline CDR1 is SGHTA and CDR2 is FQGNSA. J was trimmed by 0 bases and V by 0 bases; bases with no gene match: 5.

This chain joins TRBV10-3 and TRBJ2-4; TRBD1 matches at 9 bases. The germline CDR1 and CDR2 sequences are ENHRY and SYGVKD. With 6 bases clipped from V and 7 bases from J, the junction kept 13 bases outside the gene matches. This CDR3 has 16 residues. The CDR3 protein is CAIRDPRDRETNIQYF. The CDR3 nucleotides read TGTGCCATCAGGGACCCTCGGGACAGGGAGACGAACATTCAGTACTTC.

This clone was seen only a few times. A much larger clone sits a single nucleotide away, making a read error possible. This chain uses TRBV27 with TRBJ2-5; D tentatively reads TRBD1 or TRBD2 (5 bases each). V lost 0 bases, J lost 3 bases, and 5 bases lay in between. Germline V lookup: CDR1 MNHEY, CDR2 SMNVEV (reference sequence). The CDR3 is 13 residues long. The CDR3 DNA sequence: TGTGCCAGCAGTTTATCGGGGGAAGAGACCCAGTACTTC. Amino acid sequence: CASSLSGEETQYF.

The chain couples TRBV30 to TRBJ2-1; unclear D gene. V shed 0 bases and J shed 4 bases, with 7 bases lying between them. This CDR3 comprises 13 residues. CDR1 is GTSNPN, CDR2 SVGIG, per germline (reference sequence). CDR3 sequence: CAWSVGQYNEQFF. CDR3 bases: TGTGCCTGGAGTGTTGGGCAGTACAATGAGCAGTTCTTC.

The V gene is TRBV28, the J gene TRBJ1-3; D remains ambiguous. There are 12 residues in the CDR3. The V and J ends lost 7 bases and 10 bases respectively, with 14 bases between them. Germline CDR1 reads MDHEN; CDR2 reads SYDVKM. The CDR3, as DNA: TGTGCCAGCACCAAACCCCCTGTGACCATATATTTT. Encoded protein: CASTKPPVTIYF.

The chain links TRBV5-1 to TRBJ2-2; 7 nucleotides agree with TRBD1. V lost 4 bases and J lost 4; bases outside the gene matches: 10. The CDR3 runs 16 residues. The germline CDR1 and CDR2 sequences are SGHRS and YFSETQ. The CDR3, as DNA: TGCGCCAGCAGCCCCACAGGGGCGGAGAGCACCGGGGAGCTGTTTTTT. Amino acids: CASSPTGAESTGELFF.

The rearrangement joins TRBV19 to TRBJ1-1; 7 positions match TRBD1. The germline V gene has CDR1 LNHDA and CDR2 SQIVND (reference sequence). This CDR3 comprises 14 residues. V lost 5 bases, J lost 1 base, and 4 bases stayed unmatched. The CDR3, as DNA: TGTGCCAGTAGTTCTCGACAGGGGAACACTGAAGCTTTCTTT. Translating it yields CASSSRQGNTEAFF. The entire variable domain, with the rest obtained from reference TRBV19 and TRBJ1-1, is as follows: DGGITQSPKYLFRKEGQNVTLSCEQNLNHDAMYWYRQDPGQGLRLIYYSQIVNDFQKGDIAEGYSVSREKKESFPLTVTSAQKNPTAFYLCASSSRQGNTEAFFGQGTRLTVV.

Turning to this clone: This may be a read error, as it is one base from a much larger clone. V and J are TRBV9 and TRBJ1-5; D is uncertain. In germline, CDR1 is SGDLS, CDR2 YYNGEE. V was trimmed by 4 bases and J by 2 bases, leaving 7 bases between them. CDR3 length: 13 amino acids. CDR3 nucleotides: TGTGCCAGCAGCACAGAGGGCAATCAGCCCCAGCATTTT. As protein: CASSTEGNQPQHF.